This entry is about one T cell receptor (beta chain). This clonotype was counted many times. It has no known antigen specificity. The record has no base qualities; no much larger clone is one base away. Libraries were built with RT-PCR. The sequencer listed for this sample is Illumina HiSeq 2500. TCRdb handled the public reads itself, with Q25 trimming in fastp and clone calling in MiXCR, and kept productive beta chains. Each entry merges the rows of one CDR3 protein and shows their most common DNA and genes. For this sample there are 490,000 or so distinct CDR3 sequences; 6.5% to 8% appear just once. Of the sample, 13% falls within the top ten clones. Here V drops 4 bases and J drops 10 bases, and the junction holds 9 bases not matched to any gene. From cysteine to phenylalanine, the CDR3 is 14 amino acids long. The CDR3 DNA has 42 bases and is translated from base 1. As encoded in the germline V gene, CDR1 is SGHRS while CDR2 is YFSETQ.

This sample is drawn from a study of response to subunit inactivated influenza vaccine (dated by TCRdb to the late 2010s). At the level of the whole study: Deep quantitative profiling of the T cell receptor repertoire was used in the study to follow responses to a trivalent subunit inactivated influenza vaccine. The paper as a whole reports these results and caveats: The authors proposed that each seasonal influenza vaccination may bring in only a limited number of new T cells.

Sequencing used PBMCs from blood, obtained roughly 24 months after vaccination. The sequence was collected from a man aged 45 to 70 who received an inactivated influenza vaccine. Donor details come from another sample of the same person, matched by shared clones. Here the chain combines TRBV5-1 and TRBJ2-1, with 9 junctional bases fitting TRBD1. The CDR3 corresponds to CASSATTGGREQFF. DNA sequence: TGCGCCAGCAGCGCAACAACAGGGGGCAGGGAGCAGTTCTTC.